This T cell receptor beta chain stems from a study of shared clonotypes between healthy human individuals. The assay used deep level. Measured with immunoSEQ multiplex PCR; TCRdb has only the in-frame clones, and not every one. The profile shows some 800,000 clones, roughly 92% of them singletons. CD45RO negativity and positive selection for CCR7 defined naive CD8 cells, a population that excluded terminally differentiated effector memory CD45RA+ cells. The sample was naive CD8+ T cells sorted from blood. The receptor comes from a man younger than 40 in good health.

DNA of the CDR3: TGCGCCAGCAGCTTATCCTCTAGCGGAGGCTCCTACGAGCAGTACTTC. This sequence encodes CASSLSSSGGSYEQYF. This chain uses TRBV5-1 with TRBJ2-7; 7 bases are shared with TRBD2. The CDR3 totals 16 residues. Germline CDR1 and CDR2: SGHRS and YFSETQ. Germline trimming cut 2 bases from V and 0 bases from J; bases unmatched to any gene: 8.